The entry below gives a single T cell receptor beta chain sequence along with its context. This sample is part of a study of blood T cell repertoires in COVID-19. Study information: Researchers got acute and convalescent COVID-19 samples from the United States, Italy and Spain. PBMCs, B-cell-depleted T cells, or T cells were the source of the cDNA or gDNA that made up the material.

Methods used by the authors: Amplified reference gene primers provided the basis for estimating nucleated cell counts. Clones were sequenced by immunoSEQ multiplex PCR, and TCRdb holds only the in-frame ones, with some missing. The V and J calls and the clone size are those of that table, but D and trimming were determined from the DNA. The data contain roughly 200,000 clones, roughly 80% of them singletons. V lost 6 bases, J lost 6 bases, and 12 bases lay in between. This CDR3 region has 13 residues. Germline loops: CDR1 LNHDA, CDR2 SQIVND (reference sequence). J is TRBJ1-5 and V is TRBV19, with D perhaps TRBD1 (5 bases). Sequencing was carried out using peripheral blood. The sequence came from a man in his forties or fifties who had recovered from COVID-19. In nucleotides, the CDR3 is TGTGCCAGTAGAGGAAGGGGTGTTCAGCCCCAGCATTTT. Protein sequence: CASRGRGVQPQHF.